This T cell receptor (beta chain) was sequenced during a study of T cells in women clearing cervical HPV infection. About the study: Donors had HPV16-related CIN3 or worse; 2 had invasive cancer. Case blood drawn at lesion detection; control blood after infection cleared. Study results and caveats: CIN3+ cases had significantly higher TCR repertoire richness than controls, but evenness did not differ. Timing of associations relative to infection is unclear; T-cell subsets were not isolated.

The CDR3 length is 14 residues. CDR1 MNHEY and CDR2 SVGEGT come from the germline V gene. V lost 6 bases to trimming and J lost 3 bases; unmatched junction nucleotides: 6. Data came from immunoSEQ multiplex PCR; TCRdb stores just in-frame clones and leaves some out. This sample's table reports under 50,000 clones. A word on this clone: Its antigen is not known. The sequenced fragment ends 3 residues before the CDR3 boundary, so the rest is inferred from the germline J gene.

V gene TRBV6-2 or TRBV6-3 combines with J gene TRBJ2-7; 9 bases match TRBD1. The sequence derives from a woman between 18 and 70 years old with a cervical HPV16 infection that either progressed to CIN3+ or cleared (not recorded which). Sample: blood buffy coat. The CDR3 is CASSRTGEDYEQYF. Incomplete CDR3 DNA: TGTGCCAGCAGCCGGACAGGGGAGGACTACGAG.